These 29 T cell receptor beta chains were sequenced from one sample in a study of blood T cell repertoires in COVID-19. Only in-frame clones appear in the TCRdb table, and some are missing; sequencing was by immunoSEQ multiplex PCR. The profile shows 650,000 to 800,000 clones, 85% to 90% of them singletons. Sequencing was carried out using peripheral blood. These TCRs come from a young woman with acute or convalescent COVID-19.

This chain joins TRBV10-3 and TRBJ2-7; 11 bases fit TRBD1. The V gene's germline CDR1 is ENHRY and CDR2 SYGVKD. The ends lost 9 bases at V and 3 bases at J; junction bases unmatched: 7. This CDR3 region has 14 residues. CDR3: CAINPGQGVYEQYF. The CDR3 region has the DNA TGTGCCATAAACCCGGGACAGGGGGTCTACGAGCAGTACTTC.

The chain has TRBV7-7 and TRBJ1-6; TRBD1 might be the D (5 bases). The germline gives CDR1 SSHAT, CDR2 FNYEAQ (reference sequence). Trimming took 3 bases from V and 7 from J, leaving 10 bases between them. The CDR3 contains 14 residues. The CDR3 DNA is TGTGCCAGCAGCTTGACAGATAGGAATTCACCCCTCCACTTT. The encoded protein is CASSLTDRNSPLHF.

The chain combines TRBV4-1 with TRBJ2-2; D possibly corresponds to TRBD2 (6 bases). CDR1 is MGHRA and CDR2 is YSYEKL in the germline V gene. This CDR3 comprises 16 residues. Deletions cut 0 bases from V and 4 bases from J, with 12 bases between. This chain's CDR3 is CASSQEALAGTGELFF. Here the CDR3 DNA reads TGCGCCAGCAGCCAAGAAGCACTAGCTGGCACCGGGGAGCTGTTTTTT.

V gene TRBV6-1 combines with J gene TRBJ2-7, with D tentatively TRBD2 (5 bases). CDR3 length: 15 amino acids. V lost 0 bases to trimming and J lost 5 bases, with 14 bases between them. Germline CDR1 and CDR2: MNHNS and SASEGT. This chain's CDR3 is CASSEAIEGSDEQYF. The CDR3 DNA reads as TGTGCCAGCAGTGAAGCTATCGAGGGAAGCGACGAGCAGTACTTC.

This clone appeared once. The V and J genes are TRBV21-1 and TRBJ1-5. TRBV21-1 is annotated as a pseudogene. The CDR3 runs 19 residues. Written as DNA, the CDR3 is TGTGCCAGCAGCAAAGGGGCGGGGGGGCGTTTCTTTAGCAATCAGCCCCAGCATTTT. Protein product: CASSKGAGGRFFSNQPQHF.

The chain joins TRBV3-1 (or the pseudogene TRBV3-2) to TRBJ2-5, with TRBD1 identical over 7 bases. The CDR3 is 17 residues long. CDR1 is LGHDT and CDR2 is YNNKEL in the germline V gene (reference sequence). Unmatched junction bases numbered 10, after V lost 2 bases and J lost 1 base. In DNA form, the CDR3 reads TGTGCCAGCAGCCAAATACGGACAGGAGACGTCCAAGAGACCCAGTACTTC. It is translated as CASSQIRTGDVQETQYF.

The chain employs TRBV11-2 and TRBJ2-1; D might be TRBD1 (6 bases). V was shortened by 1 base and J by 4 bases, with 8 bases between the two germline ends. This CDR3 spans 14 amino acids. Germline CDR1 and CDR2: SGHAT and FQNNGV. The CDR3 here is CASSLAGQYNEQFF. CDR3 coding DNA: TGTGCCAGCAGCTTAGCCGGACAGTACAATGAGCAGTTCTTC.

The chain uses TRBV19 and TRBJ1-5; no clear D. The CDR3 loop spans 15 amino acids. The ends were cut back, 1 base at V and 0 bases at J, with 7 bases in the middle. Germline V gene data show CDR1 as LNHDA and CDR2 as SQIVND (reference sequence). The CDR3 is CASSIARISNQPQHF. Written as DNA, the CDR3 is TGTGCCAGTAGTATAGCCAGGATTAGCAATCAGCCCCAGCATTTT. Combining the CDR3 with reference TRBV19 and TRBJ1-5 gives the whole variable domain DGGITQSPKYLFRKEGQNVTLSCEQNLNHDAMYWYRQDPGQGLRLIYYSQIVNDFQKGDIAEGYSVSREKKESFPLTVTSAQKNPTAFYLCASSIARISNQPQHFGDGTRLSIL.

The chain joins TRBV10-3 to TRBJ1-2; D is unclear. CDR1 ENHRY and CDR2 SYGVKD come from the germline V gene. Trimming took 3 bases from V and 7 from J, leaving 12 bases between them. CDR3 length: 13 amino acids. The DNA of the CDR3 is TGTGCCATCAGTGAAACGGAGGGTGGTGGCTACACCTTC. Encoded protein: CAISETEGGGYTF.

This clone was seen just once. This chain joins TRBV7-2 and TRBJ1-2; 9 nucleotides match TRBD1. The germline gives CDR1 SGHTA, CDR2 FQGNSA. This CDR3 is 14 amino acids long. The V segment lost 2 bases and the J segment 14 bases; nucleotides outside the gene matches: 12. CDR3 protein: CASSLTQGAQVNTF. CDR3 DNA sequence: TGTGCCAGCAGCTTAACACAGGGGGCGCAGGTTAATACCTTC.

The CDR3 DNA follows: TGTGCCAGCCTACGGGATACAACTGAAGCTTTCTTT. Its translation: CASLRDTTEAFF. This chain joins TRBV12-3 or TRBV12-4 and TRBJ1-1, with D unclear. V shed 8 bases and J shed 5 bases, with 12 bases lying between them. The CDR3 length is 12 residues.

This chain uses TRBV6-5 with TRBJ1-3, with TRBD1 matching over 7 bases. This CDR3 contains 15 residues. V trimming: 0 bases; J trimming: 2 bases; junction bases outside the gene matches: 1. The germline V gene encodes CDR1 MNHEY and CDR2 SVGAGI. CDR3 coding DNA: TGTGCCAGCAGTTACTCAGGGGGCACTGGAAACACCATATATTTT. Amino acid sequence: CASSYSGGTGNTIYF.

The chain recombines TRBV24-1 with TRBJ1-2, with a tentative D call TRBD1 (5 bases). Germline loops: CDR1 KGHDR, CDR2 SFDVKD. The V gene lost 3 bases and the J gene lost 2 bases, with 9 bases spanning the gap. The CDR3 runs 14 residues. Written as DNA, the CDR3 is TGTGCCACCAGTGATGCAGCAGGGAACTATGGCTACACCTTC. Amino acid sequence: CATSDAAGNYGYTF.

This clone was seen a handful of times. The sample contains more than one DNA sequence encoding this CDR3. J is TRBJ1-5 and V is TRBV27; D perhaps matches TRBD1 (5 bases). This CDR3 has 14 residues. Germline V gene data show CDR1 as MNHEY and CDR2 as SMNVEV (reference sequence). V gave up 5 bases and J gave up 1 base, with 9 bases separating them. The CDR3 loop is CASSPQGSNQPQHF. The CDR3 nucleotides are TGTGCCAGCAGTCCCCAGGGAAGCAATCAGCCCCAGCATTTT.

The J gene is TRBJ1-2, the V gene TRBV6-5; 9 nucleotides agree with TRBD1. V lost 5 bases, J lost 4 bases, and 8 bases stayed unmatched. This CDR3 spans 15 amino acids. Looked up from germline, CDR1 is MNHEY and CDR2 is SVGAGI. CDR3 coding DNA: TGTGCCAGCAGTCCGCCGGGACAGGGTTCCTATGGCTACACCTTC. Protein: CASSPPGQGSYGYTF.

This chain connects TRBV10-3 to TRBJ1-5; D is possibly TRBD1 (6 bases). The CDR3 has 16 residues. Germline loops: CDR1 ENHRY, CDR2 SYGVKD. Trimming removed 6 bases from V and 6 bases from J, with 21 bases in between. The DNA for the CDR3 is TGTGCCATCAGCACAGGTTCGGGGGGGGCCGGTCAGCCCCAGCATTTT. Residues: CAISTGSGGAGQPQHF.

The CDR3 is CASSPGGVRNTEAFF. The CDR3 DNA reads TGCGCCAGCAGCCCGGGGGGAGTCAGGAACACTGAAGCTTTCTTT. The chain couples TRBV4-1 to TRBJ1-1; D is perhaps TRBD1 (5 bases). This CDR3 comprises 15 residues. CDR1 is MGHRA and CDR2 is YSYEKL in the germline V gene. V dropped 4 bases and J dropped 1 base, with 13 bases sitting between them.

This chain links TRBV4-1 with TRBJ1-2, with TRBD1 matching over 8 bases. Unmatched junction bases numbered 12, after V lost 3 bases and J lost 6 bases. The CDR3 is 16 amino acids. The V gene's germline CDR1 is MGHRA and CDR2 YSYEKL. In nucleotides, the CDR3 is TGCGCCAGCAGCCAGTTTTATCGGCAGGGGGCGGATGGCTACACCTTC. Amino acid sequence: CASSQFYRQGADGYTF.

For the CDR3, the DNA is TGTGCCTGGAGTGCCTACCTCTCCTACAATGAGCAGTTCTTC. It translates to CAWSAYLSYNEQFF. This sequence joins TRBV30 and TRBJ2-1; the D is unclear. The germline V and J ends were trimmed by 1 base and 0 bases, with 7 bases remaining between them. From germline, CDR1 is GTSNPN and CDR2 SVGIG (reference sequence). This CDR3 is built from 14 residues.

This clone was observed once. The CDR3 sequence is CASSTGGSGEQFF. The CDR3 DNA follows: TGCGCCAGCAGCACCGGGGGGTCAGGTGAGCAGTTCTTC. V and J are TRBV4-3 and TRBJ2-1, with 7 bases aligning to TRBD2. CDR3 length equals 13 residues. CDR1 and CDR2 (germline): LGHNA, YSLEER. V lost 5 bases to trimming and J lost 9 bases; unmatched junction nucleotides: 7.

V and J are TRBV12-5 and TRBJ1-3; tentative D call: TRBD1 (5 bases). The germline CDR1 and CDR2 sequences are LGHNT and FRNRAP. V gave up 6 bases and J gave up 0 bases, with 15 bases separating them. This CDR3 spans 16 amino acids. CDR3 in amino acids: CASGAPGSSSGNTIYF. CDR3 sequence (DNA): TGTGCTAGTGGGGCTCCAGGGTCTTCCTCTGGAAACACCATATATTTT.

The CDR3 DNA reads as TGTGCCAGCAGCTTAGTTTATGGGACAGGGGTCGAGCAGTACTTC. It is translated as CASSLVYGTGVEQYF. The genes are TRBV7-2 and TRBJ2-7; 10 bases fit TRBD1. Trimming cost V 1 base and J 6 bases; bases outside gene matches: 6. From germline, CDR1 is SGHTA and CDR2 FQGNSA. CDR3 length equals 15 residues.

V usage is TRBV30 and J usage is TRBJ2-2; no firm D call. The CDR3 extends over 12 amino acids. Germline CDR1 is GTSNPN and CDR2 is SVGIG (reference sequence). V gave up 0 bases and J gave up 7 bases, with 6 bases separating them. Written as DNA, the CDR3 is TGTGCCTGGAGTGTAGCTAGCGGGGAGCTGTTTTTT. It encodes CAWSVASGELFF.

This chain links TRBV11-2 with TRBJ2-2; 8 bases align to TRBD1. J gave up 4 bases and V 5 bases, and 9 bases lay outside the gene matches. The CDR3 has 16 amino acids. The V gene's germline CDR1 is SGHAT and CDR2 FQNNGV. The CDR3 region has the DNA TGTGCCAGCAGCCCAATCGGACAGGGCCGCACCGGGGAGCTGTTTTTT. This sequence encodes CASSPIGQGRTGELFF.

The chain combines TRBV28 with TRBJ2-7; 8 bases are a match to TRBD1. CDR3 size: 16 residues. CDR1 and CDR2 (germline): MDHEN, SYDVKM. The junction had 16 bases not matched to a gene; V was cut back by 5 bases and J by 7 bases. The CDR3: CASSPKDRDGVKEQYF. The DNA of the CDR3 is TGTGCCAGCAGTCCCAAGGACAGGGATGGGGTGAAAGAGCAGTACTTC. The full variable domain, with the rest looked up from reference TRBV28 and TRBJ2-7, is DVKVTQSSRYLVKRTGEKVFLECVQDMDHENMFWYRQDPGLGLRLIYFSYDVKMKEKGDIPEGYSVSREKKERFSLILESASTNQTSMYLCASSPKDRDGVKEQYFGPGTRLTVT.

J is TRBJ1-2 and V is TRBV5-1, with a possible D match to TRBD1 (6 bases). Trimming pared 4 bases from V and 0 bases from J, leaving 10 bases between. The CDR3 sequence is 14 residues long. Germline assignment: CDR1 SGHRS and CDR2 YFSETQ. CDR3 bases: TGCGCCAGCAGCCCCTGGACAGCTAACTATGGCTACACCTTC. Its translation: CASSPWTANYGYTF.

The chain has TRBV9 and TRBJ2-1; D is perhaps TRBD2 (6 bases). V was trimmed by 4 bases and J by 5 bases, leaving 16 bases between them. Germline CDR1 SGDLS, CDR2 YYNGEE. The CDR3 has 15 amino acids. Here the CDR3 reads CASSQGGGTHNEQFF. For the CDR3, the DNA is TGTGCCAGCAGCCAGGGAGGAGGGACTCACAATGAGCAGTTCTTC.

The chain employs TRBV7-6 and TRBJ1-5; 9 bases map to TRBD1. Germline V gives CDR1 SGHVS, CDR2 FNYEAQ. CDR3 length: 18 amino acids. The trim removed 1 base at V and 5 bases at J, leaving 12 bases unmatched. In DNA, the CDR3 is TGTGCCAGCAGCTTAGGGCCGATGACAGGGGGATCTCATCAGCCCCAGCATTTT. As protein: CASSLGPMTGGSHQPQHF.

The chain uses TRBV9 and TRBJ2-1, with D perhaps TRBD2 (6 bases). CDR1 and CDR2 (germline): SGDLS, YYNGEE. CDR3 length: 15 residues. The V and J ends lost 4 bases and 2 bases respectively, with 13 bases between them. The CDR3 reads CASSRIAATYNEQFF. The DNA for the CDR3 is TGTGCCAGCAGCCGAATAGCGGCAACCTACAATGAGCAGTTCTTC.